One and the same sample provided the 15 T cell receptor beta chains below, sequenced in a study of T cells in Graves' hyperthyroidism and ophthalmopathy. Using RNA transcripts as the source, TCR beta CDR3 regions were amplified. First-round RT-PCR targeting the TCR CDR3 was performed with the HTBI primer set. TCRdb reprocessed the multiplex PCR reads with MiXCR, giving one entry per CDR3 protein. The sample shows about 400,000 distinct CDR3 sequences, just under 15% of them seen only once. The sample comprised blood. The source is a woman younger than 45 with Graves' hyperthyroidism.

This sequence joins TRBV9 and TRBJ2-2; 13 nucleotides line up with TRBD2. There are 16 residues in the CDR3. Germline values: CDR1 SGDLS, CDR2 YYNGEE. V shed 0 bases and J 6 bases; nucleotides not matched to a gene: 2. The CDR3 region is CASSVGTSGSPGELFF. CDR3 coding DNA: TGTGCCAGCAGCGTAGGGACTAGCGGGAGTCCCGGGGAGCTGTTTTTT.

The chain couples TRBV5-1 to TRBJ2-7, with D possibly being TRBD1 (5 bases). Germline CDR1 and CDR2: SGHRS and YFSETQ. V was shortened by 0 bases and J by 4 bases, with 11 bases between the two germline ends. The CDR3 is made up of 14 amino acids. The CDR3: CASSLGQGQYEQYF. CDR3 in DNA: TGCGCCAGCAGCTTGGGTCAGGGTCAGTACGAGCAGTACTTC.

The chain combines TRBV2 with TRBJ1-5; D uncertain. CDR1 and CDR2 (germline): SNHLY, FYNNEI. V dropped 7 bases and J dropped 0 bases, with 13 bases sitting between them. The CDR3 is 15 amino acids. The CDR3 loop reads CASKGGPYSNQPQHF. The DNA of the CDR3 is TGTGCCAGCAAAGGAGGACCCTATAGCAATCAGCCCCAGCATTTT. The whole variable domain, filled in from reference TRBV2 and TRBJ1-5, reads EPEVTQTPSHQVTQMGQEVILRCVPISNHLYFYWYRQILGQKVEFLVSFYNNEISEKSEIFDDQFSVERPDGSNFTLKIRSTKLEDSAMYFCASKGGPYSNQPQHFGDGTRLSIL.

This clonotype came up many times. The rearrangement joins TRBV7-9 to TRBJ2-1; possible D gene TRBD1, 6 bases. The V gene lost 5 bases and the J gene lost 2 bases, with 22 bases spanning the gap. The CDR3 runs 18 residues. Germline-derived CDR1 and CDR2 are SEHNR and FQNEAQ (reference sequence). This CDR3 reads CASSRRPRDKGAYNEQFF. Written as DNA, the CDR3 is TGTGCCAGCAGCCGTAGACCCAGGGACAAGGGTGCCTACAATGAGCAGTTCTTC.

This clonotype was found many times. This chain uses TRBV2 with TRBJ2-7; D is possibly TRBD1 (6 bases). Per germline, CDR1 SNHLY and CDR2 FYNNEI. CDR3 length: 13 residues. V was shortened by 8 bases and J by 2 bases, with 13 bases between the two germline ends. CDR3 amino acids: CASLDSPTYEQYF. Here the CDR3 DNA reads TGTGCCAGCCTGGACAGCCCGACCTACGAGCAGTACTTC.

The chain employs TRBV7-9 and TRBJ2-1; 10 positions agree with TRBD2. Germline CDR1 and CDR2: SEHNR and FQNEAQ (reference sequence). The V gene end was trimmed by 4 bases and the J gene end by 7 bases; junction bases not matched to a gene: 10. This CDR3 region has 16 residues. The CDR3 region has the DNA TGTGCCAGCAGCTCCTACGGACTAGCGGTGGGTAATGAGCAGTTCTTC. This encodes CASSSYGLAVGNEQFF.

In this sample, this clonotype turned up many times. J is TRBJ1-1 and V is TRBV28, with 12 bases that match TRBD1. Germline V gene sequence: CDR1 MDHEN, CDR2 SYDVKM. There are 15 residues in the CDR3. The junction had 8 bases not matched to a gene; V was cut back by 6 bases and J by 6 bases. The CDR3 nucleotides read TGTGCCAGCAGGCCCGCGGGACAGGGGGCCGCTGAAGCTTTCTTT. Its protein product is CASRPAGQGAAEAFF.

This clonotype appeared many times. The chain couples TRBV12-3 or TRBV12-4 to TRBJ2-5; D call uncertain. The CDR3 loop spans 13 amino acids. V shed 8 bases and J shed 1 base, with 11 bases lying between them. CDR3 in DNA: TGTGCCAGCCAAAACAGACCCCAAGAGACCCAGTACTTC. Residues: CASQNRPQETQYF.

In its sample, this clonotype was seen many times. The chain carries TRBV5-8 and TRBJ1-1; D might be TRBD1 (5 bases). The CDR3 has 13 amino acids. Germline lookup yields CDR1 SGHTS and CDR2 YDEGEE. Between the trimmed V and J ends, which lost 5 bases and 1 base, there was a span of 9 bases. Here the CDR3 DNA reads TGTGCCAGCAGAACGGGGGGGAACACTGAAGCTTTCTTT. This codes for CASRTGGNTEAFF.

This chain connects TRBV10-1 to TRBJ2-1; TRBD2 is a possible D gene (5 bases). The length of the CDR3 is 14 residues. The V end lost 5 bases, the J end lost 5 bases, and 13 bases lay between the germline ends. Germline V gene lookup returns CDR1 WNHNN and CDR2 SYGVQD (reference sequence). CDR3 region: CASSKPSGDNEQFF. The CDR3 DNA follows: TGCGCCAGCAGTAAGCCTTCCGGGGACAATGAGCAGTTCTTC.

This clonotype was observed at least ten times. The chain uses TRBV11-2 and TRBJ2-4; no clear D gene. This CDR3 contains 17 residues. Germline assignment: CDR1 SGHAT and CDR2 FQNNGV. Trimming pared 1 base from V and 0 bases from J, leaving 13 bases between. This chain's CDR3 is CASSLVLRLPAKNIQYF. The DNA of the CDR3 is TGTGCCAGCAGCTTAGTGTTGAGGCTCCCAGCCAAAAACATTCAGTACTTC.

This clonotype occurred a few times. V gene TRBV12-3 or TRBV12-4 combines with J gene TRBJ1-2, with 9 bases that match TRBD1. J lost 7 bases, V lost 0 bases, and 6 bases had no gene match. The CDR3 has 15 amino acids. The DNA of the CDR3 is TGTGCCAGCAGTTTAGCCCCAGGGACAGGGACTGGCTACACCTTC. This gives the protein CASSLAPGTGTGYTF.

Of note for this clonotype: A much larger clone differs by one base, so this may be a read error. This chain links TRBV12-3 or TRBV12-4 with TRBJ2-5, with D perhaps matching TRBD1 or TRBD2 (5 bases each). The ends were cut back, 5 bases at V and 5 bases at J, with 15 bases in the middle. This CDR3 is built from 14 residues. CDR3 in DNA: TGTGCCAGCAGTGATCAGGGATCGGGGGAGACCCAGTACTTC. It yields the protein CASSDQGSGETQYF.

The CDR3 region has the DNA TGTGCCATCAGTGAGGGATATCGGAACATCCTGGGATCTGGGGCCAACGTCCTGACTTTC. The encoded protein is CAISEGYRNILGSGANVLTF. The chain joins TRBV10-3 to TRBJ2-6; no clear D. The length of the CDR3 is 20 residues. Between the trimmed V and J ends, which lost 2 bases and 1 base, there was a span of 21 bases. From germline, CDR1 is ENHRY and CDR2 SYGVKD.

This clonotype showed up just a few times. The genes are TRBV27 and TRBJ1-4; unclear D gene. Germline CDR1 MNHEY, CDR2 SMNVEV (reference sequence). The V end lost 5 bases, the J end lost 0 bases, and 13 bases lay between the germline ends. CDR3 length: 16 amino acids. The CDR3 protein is CASSTYRVATNEKLFF. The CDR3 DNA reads TGTGCCAGCAGTACGTACAGAGTTGCAACTAATGAAAAACTGTTTTTT.